This entry describes one T cell receptor (beta chain). Antigen: not known. UMIs incorporating a 6-nucleotide sample barcode were appended by means of template switching. Each CDR3 protein gets one entry in TCRdb, which reprocessed the 5' RACE reads and gives no DNA. The sample holds about 380,000 distinct CDR3 sequences. These data belong to a study of monozygotic twins with inflammatory bowel disease. Study results and caveats: It was not supported that a single strong signal or clonotype was associated with IBD. Immunosuppressive treatment differences may have increased patient repertoire variability.

Germline CDR1 and CDR2: MNHNY and SVGAGI (reference sequence). This CDR3 region has 13 residues. The sample was blood. The chain is built from TRBV6-6 and TRBJ2-2. The TCR was taken from a human donor with ulcerative colitis or Crohn's disease, or a healthy co-twin of an affected twin (not recorded which). CDR3 region: CASRSSNTGELFF.